These 30 T cell receptor beta chains were sequenced from one sample in a study of T cell responses to AZD1222 COVID-19 vaccine. The repertoire was sequenced with immunoSEQ multiplex PCR; TCRdb's copy has only in-frame clones and lacks some. Here the sample spans roughly 120,000 clones, 85% to 95% being singletons. Sequenced material: peripheral blood, taken on day 0 of AZD1222 vaccination. The receptors stem from an adult in good health.

The chain joins TRBV6-5 to TRBJ2-7; D call uncertain. Germline V gene data show CDR1 as MNHEY and CDR2 as SVGAGI. V lost 8 bases and J 5 bases, leaving 7 bases between the germline ends. The CDR3 contains 10 residues. CDR3 DNA: TGTGCCAGCGGGCCCCACGAGCAGTACTTC. This codes for CASGPHEQYF.

V usage is TRBV3-1 (or the pseudogene TRBV3-2) and J usage is TRBJ1-1; D not certain. V lost 2 bases to trimming and J lost 6 bases, with 7 bases between them. Germline assignment: CDR1 LGHDT and CDR2 YNNKEL (reference sequence). This CDR3 has 12 amino acids. CDR3 in amino acids: CASSQYRAEAFF. The CDR3 coding sequence is TGTGCCAGCAGCCAATACCGCGCTGAAGCTTTCTTT.

This chain connects TRBV19 to TRBJ1-1, with unresolved D. The V end was cut by 4 bases, the J end by 1 base, with 7 bases between. The CDR3 loop spans 13 amino acids. Per the germline V gene, CDR1 is LNHDA and CDR2 is SQIVND (reference sequence). CDR3 DNA: TGTGCCAGTAGTAGAGGAGGGAACACTGAAGCTTTCTTT. Amino acids: CASSRGGNTEAFF. The full variable domain, in which reference TRBV19 and TRBJ1-1 provide the parts outside the CDR3, is DGGITQSPKYLFRKEGQNVTLSCEQNLNHDAMYWYRQDPGQGLRLIYYSQIVNDFQKGDIAEGYSVSREKKESFPLTVTSAQKNPTAFYLCASSRGGNTEAFFGQGTRLTVV.

The rearrangement uses TRBV11-2 and TRBJ1-1; no firm D call. The CDR3 contains 11 residues. Looked up from germline, CDR1 is SGHAT and CDR2 is FQNNGV. The V gene lost 2 bases and the J gene lost 11 bases, with 9 bases spanning the gap. The chain's CDR3 is CASSLPRSAFF. In DNA form, the CDR3 reads TGTGCCAGCAGCTTACCAAGGTCGGCTTTCTTT.

This chain uses TRBV3-1 (or the pseudogene TRBV3-2) with TRBJ2-3; 8 bases line up with TRBD2. CDR3 size: 17 residues. From germline, CDR1 is LGHDT and CDR2 YNNKEL (reference sequence). V trimming: 0 bases; J trimming: 2 bases; junction bases outside the gene matches: 7. CDR3 bases: TGTGCCAGCAGCCAAGAAAGTTGGACTAGCACCACAGATACGCAGTATTTT. Translated, it gives CASSQESWTSTTDTQYF.

The V and J genes are TRBV6-2 or TRBV6-3 and TRBJ1-2; unclear D gene. Germline loops: CDR1 MNHEY, CDR2 SVGEGT. The V gene lost 3 bases and the J gene lost 1 base, with 6 bases spanning the gap. The CDR3 has 13 amino acids. In nucleotides, the CDR3 is TGTGCCAGCAGTTATAGGGATAACTATGGCTACACCTTC. Its protein is CASSYRDNYGYTF.

The chain joins TRBV1 to TRBJ2-1; the table's TRBD2 call for D was not verified on the DNA. TRBV1 is labeled a pseudogene. This CDR3 comprises 16 residues. In nucleotides, the CDR3 is TGCACCAGCAGCTTGGGCCAAGCGGGAGCAGACAATGAGCAGTTCTTC. It translates to CTSSLGQAGADNEQFF.

V and J are TRBV27 and TRBJ1-5; a possible D gene is TRBD1 (5 bases). Germline values: CDR1 MNHEY, CDR2 SMNVEV (reference sequence). CDR3 length: 14 amino acids. V lost 3 bases to trimming and J lost 5 bases, with 11 bases between them. The CDR3 loop is CASSLGGDYQPQHF. In nucleotides, the CDR3 is TGTGCCAGCAGTTTGGGGGGGGACTATCAGCCCCAGCATTTT.

This chain uses TRBV7-8 with TRBJ2-6, with 9 bases that match TRBD1. The CDR3 has 18 amino acids. V gave up 1 base and J gave up 4 bases; unmatched junction bases: 8. The germline V gene has CDR1 SGHVS and CDR2 FQNEAQ. Written as DNA, the CDR3 is TGTGCCAGCAGCTTAGTAGGGGACAGGGCTTCAGGGGCCAACGTCCTGACTTTC. Amino acids: CASSLVGDRASGANVLTF.

The genes are TRBV29-1 and TRBJ2-5, with unresolved D. Deletions cut 3 bases from V and 1 base from J, with 15 bases between. Germline CDR1 reads SQVTM; CDR2 reads ANQGSEA. This CDR3 comprises 15 residues. The CDR3: CSVDLPTRIQETQYF. CDR3 bases: TGCAGCGTTGATCTTCCGACAAGAATCCAAGAGACCCAGTACTTC.

This chain links TRBV5-1 with TRBJ2-5; D gene uncertain. The CDR3 is made up of 13 amino acids. V dropped 5 bases and J dropped 2 bases, with 10 bases sitting between them. Germline V gene lookup returns CDR1 SGHRS and CDR2 YFSETQ. CDR3 loop: CASSSQVQETQYF. CDR3 in DNA: TGCGCCAGCAGTTCCCAGGTACAAGAGACCCAGTACTTC.

On this clone itself: The sample carries other DNA sequences with the same CDR3. The rearrangement uses TRBV11-1 and TRBJ1-4; no firm D call. V dropped 3 bases and J dropped 7 bases, with 12 bases sitting between them. The CDR3 is made up of 14 amino acids. CDR1 is SGHAT, CDR2 FQDESV, per germline (reference sequence). CDR3 bases: TGTGCCAGCAGCTTTCGGAACAGTGGTGAAAAACTGTTTTTT. Its protein product is CASSFRNSGEKLFF. Full variable domain (outside the CDR3, taken from reference TRBV11-1 and TRBJ1-4): EAEVAQSPRYKITEKSQAVAFWCDPISGHATLYWYRQILGQGPELLVQFQDESVVDDSQLPKDRFSAERLKGVDSTLKIQPAELGDSAMYLCASSFRNSGEKLFFGSGTQLSVL.

The rearrangement links TRBV24-1 to TRBJ1-2; D perhaps matches TRBD1 (5 bases). CDR1 is KGHDR, CDR2 SFDVKD, per germline. This CDR3 has 12 amino acids. Trimming took 5 bases from V and 6 from J, leaving 9 bases between them. In DNA, the CDR3 is TGTGCCACCAGTGCTGAGGGGCATGGCTACACCTTC. It specifies CATSAEGHGYTF.

The chain combines TRBV30 with TRBJ1-4, with D perhaps TRBD1 (6 bases). Germline loops: CDR1 GTSNPN, CDR2 SVGIG (reference sequence). V shed 2 bases and J shed 10 bases, with 14 bases lying between them. This CDR3 contains 13 residues. Written as DNA, the CDR3 is TGTGCCTGGAGTAAATCGGGGGGCGGAAAACTGTTTTTT. It yields the protein CAWSKSGGGKLFF.

The rearrangement joins TRBV19 to TRBJ2-5, with D perhaps given as TRBD1 or TRBD2 (5 bases each). V lost 5 bases and J lost 2, with 15 bases in between. This CDR3 is 15 amino acids long. Germline V gene data show CDR1 as LNHDA and CDR2 as SQIVND (reference sequence). The CDR3, as DNA: TGTGCCAGTAGTCTCGGGACGGCTGTGCAAGAGACCCAGTACTTC. Translating it yields CASSLGTAVQETQYF.

The chain employs TRBV19 and TRBJ2-7; D gene uncertain. Trimming took off 1 base at V and 1 base at J, with 8 bases between the two ends. The CDR3 is 14 residues long. Germline V gives CDR1 LNHDA, CDR2 SQIVND (reference sequence). DNA of the CDR3: TGTGCCAGTAGTATAGGCACGGTTTCCTACGAGCAGTACTTC. Translated: CASSIGTVSYEQYF.

This clone was observed a handful of times. This rearrangement joins TRBV2 to TRBJ2-5, with D perhaps matching TRBD2 (6 bases). Trimming pared 9 bases from V and 1 base from J, leaving 18 bases between. The CDR3 sequence is 15 residues long. Per the germline V gene, CDR1 is SNHLY and CDR2 is FYNNEI. CDR3 nucleotides: TGTGCCAGGGGGGGACCGGGAGACACCCAAGAGACCCAGTACTTC. Translating it yields CARGGPGDTQETQYF.

CDR3 in DNA: TGTGCCAGCAAAGGCCAACCGGGACCAAGCACAGATACGCAGTATTTT. It is translated as CASKGQPGPSTDTQYF. V and J are TRBV7-2 and TRBJ2-3, with D possibly being TRBD1 or TRBD2 (5 bases each). With 7 bases removed from V and 0 bases from J, the gap between germline ends came to 17 bases. The CDR3 is made up of 16 amino acids. Germline V gene data show CDR1 as SGHTA and CDR2 as FQGNSA.

The rearrangement joins TRBV4-2 to TRBJ2-7, with TRBD2 matching 9 bases. The CDR3 is 15 amino acids. The J segment lost 3 bases and the V segment lost 0 bases, leaving 3 bases of the junction unmatched. Germline V gene lookup returns CDR1 LGHNA and CDR2 YNFKEQ. The CDR3 region has the DNA TGTGCCAGCAGCCAAGAGGTACTAGCGGGCTACGAGCAGTACTTC. Its protein is CASSQEVLAGYEQYF.

The chain is built from TRBV7-9 and TRBJ2-1, with a weak D call TRBD2 (5 bases). CDR3 length: 12 residues. Trimming stripped 2 bases from V and 10 bases from J, with 9 bases between. CDR1 and CDR2 from the germline V gene are SEHNR and FQNEAQ (reference sequence). For the CDR3, the DNA is TGTGCCAGCAGCTTATCGGGGAAAGAGCAGTTCTTC. Amino acid sequence: CASSLSGKEQFF.

This chain joins TRBV27 and TRBJ2-2; the D gene could be TRBD1 or TRBD2 (6 bases each). CDR1 is MNHEY, CDR2 SMNVEV, per germline (reference sequence). The CDR3 covers 18 residues. V shed 3 bases and J shed 0 bases, with 17 bases lying between them. The CDR3 is CASSFYMGGHSNTGELFF. DNA of the CDR3: TGTGCCAGCAGTTTCTACATGGGGGGACATTCGAACACCGGGGAGCTGTTTTTT.

The CDR3 loop is CASSFTSVYEQYF. In nucleotides, the CDR3 is TGTGCCAGCAGTTTTACTAGCGTGTACGAGCAGTACTTC. This chain links TRBV28 with TRBJ2-7, with 7 nucleotides matching TRBD2. The CDR3 covers 13 residues. With V trimmed by 3 bases and J by 4 bases, 3 bases remained unmatched. Germline-derived CDR1 and CDR2 are MDHEN and SYDVKM.

The chain carries TRBV28 and TRBJ2-1; D not resolved. The ends were cut back, 5 bases at V and 7 bases at J, with 12 bases in the middle. The germline gives CDR1 MDHEN, CDR2 SYDVKM. The CDR3 consists of 13 residues. CDR3 DNA sequence: TGTGCCAGCAGTACCTCTACAGCTAATGAGCAGTTCTTC. This encodes CASSTSTANEQFF.

The chain has TRBV5-4 and TRBJ2-5, with D perhaps being TRBD1 or TRBD2 (5 bases each). V lost 3 bases to trimming and J lost 5 bases, with 14 bases between them. CDR1 SGHNT and CDR2 YYREEE come from the germline V gene (reference sequence). CDR3 size: 14 residues. Written as DNA, the CDR3 is TGTGCCAGCAGCTCCCCCGGGGCATGGGAGACCCAGTACTTC. Protein: CASSSPGAWETQYF.

This chain connects TRBV14 to TRBJ1-3, with 8 positions matching TRBD1. The junction had 5 bases not matched to a gene; V was cut back by 4 bases and J by 9 bases. The germline V gene has CDR1 SGHDN and CDR2 FVKESK. The CDR3 sequence is 13 residues long. This CDR3 is CASSLDRGGTIYF. As DNA, the CDR3 is TGTGCCAGCAGCCTTGACAGGGGAGGCACCATATATTTT.

The gene calls are TRBV6-1 and TRBJ2-7, with D possibly matching TRBD1 (6 bases). Germline V gene lookup returns CDR1 MNHNS and CDR2 SASEGT. The CDR3 extends over 12 amino acids. The V end was cut by 2 bases, the J end by 7 bases, with 9 bases between. The CDR3 is CASSEKGGEQYF. The CDR3 DNA is TGTGCCAGCAGTGAAAAAGGGGGAGAGCAGTACTTC.

V is TRBV3-1 (or the pseudogene TRBV3-2) and J is TRBJ1-6; maybe TRBD1 (5 bases). Germline V CDR1 and CDR2: LGHDT, YNNKEL (reference sequence). V was cut by 3 bases and J by 7 bases, with 10 bases left in between. CDR3 size: 14 residues. CDR3 nucleotide sequence: TGTGCCAGCAGCCATAGGCAGGGAAATTCACCCCTCCACTTT. Translated, it gives CASSHRQGNSPLHF.

The chain carries TRBV6-1 and TRBJ1-5; D might be TRBD1 (5 bases). The germline V and J ends were trimmed by 4 bases and 0 bases, with 19 bases remaining between them. The CDR3 sequence is 18 residues long. Germline V gene lookup returns CDR1 MNHNS and CDR2 SASEGT. In nucleotides, the CDR3 is TGTGCCAGCAGTGTGGACACCTCGCGTGGGACTAGCAATCAGCCCCAGCATTTT. It specifies CASSVDTSRGTSNQPQHF.

The table lists this clone with a count of one. The gene calls are TRBV7-9 and TRBJ2-7, with D uncertain. Germline V gene data show CDR1 as SEHNR and CDR2 as FQNEAQ (reference sequence). This CDR3 has 12 amino acids. The V end was cut by 5 bases, the J end by 6 bases, with 11 bases between. The CDR3 protein is CASSPLSVEQYF. CDR3 in DNA: TGTGCCAGCAGCCCTCTCTCGGTCGAGCAGTACTTC.

In its sample, this clone was seen a few times. The V gene is TRBV30, the J gene TRBJ2-7, with D uncertain. From germline, CDR1 is GTSNPN and CDR2 SVGIG (reference sequence). This CDR3 has 13 residues. V shed 5 bases and J shed 0 bases, with 11 bases lying between them. The CDR3 region has the DNA TGTGCCTGGGGACGATCGAGCTCCTACGAGCAGTACTTC. Its protein product is CAWGRSSSYEQYF.